This T cell receptor beta chain was sequenced in a study of blood T cell repertoires in COVID-19. About the research overall: Researchers got acute and convalescent COVID-19 samples from the United States, Italy and Spain. PBMCs, B-cell-depleted T cells, or T cells provided the cDNA or gDNA that made up the material.

Source study methods: The authors estimated nucleated cell counts from reference gene primer amplification. Produced via immunoSEQ multiplex PCR; TCRdb's table is partial and in-frame only. The DNA gave D and trimming, while V, J and clone size come from that table. The data contain 300,000 to 400,000 clones, around 88% of them singletons. CDR1 and CDR2 (germline): SGHTA, FQGNSA. The CDR3 is 14 amino acids. Trimming pared 1 base from V and 2 bases from J, leaving 9 bases between. The clonotype comes from a man under 40 with active or convalescent COVID-19. This chain connects TRBV7-2 to TRBJ2-7; no firm D call. Sequencing input: peripheral blood. CDR3 sequence (DNA): TGTGCCAGCAGCTTAGGTCGCGCTACCTACGAGCAGTACTTC. Its protein is CASSLGRATYEQYF.